This T cell receptor beta chain comes out of a study of graft-versus-host responses after intestinal transplantation. At the level of the study: Recipients across the board were started on anti-thymocyte globulin induction, then kept on tacrolimus and steroids for two to three years. General study results and limits: Analysis identified GvH clones in recipient marrow, with some appearing first in ileum or blood. Individuals carrying graft-donor T cell macrochimerism showed high graft-versus-host to host-versus-graft clonal ratios in allografts.

Produced via immunoSEQ multiplex PCR; TCRdb's table is partial and in-frame only. The sample records about 90,000 clones, about nine tenths being singletons. The V gene's germline CDR1 is LGHNA and CDR2 YNFKEQ. The CDR3 spans 15 residues. Trimming left V 5 bases short and J 3 bases short, with 14 bases between. In the case of this clone: The antigen remains undetermined.

The clonotype was recovered from a human donor who received an intestinal transplant. The rearrangement links TRBV4-2 to TRBJ2-1, with D possibly TRBD2 on 6 matching bases. The specimen was unstimulated CD4+ T cells sorted from spleen or lymph node cells, collected before intestinal transplant. The CDR3 nucleotides read TGTGCCAGCAGCTCCCGGGACTCAGACTACAATGAGCAGTTCTTC. Its protein is CASSSRDSDYNEQFF.